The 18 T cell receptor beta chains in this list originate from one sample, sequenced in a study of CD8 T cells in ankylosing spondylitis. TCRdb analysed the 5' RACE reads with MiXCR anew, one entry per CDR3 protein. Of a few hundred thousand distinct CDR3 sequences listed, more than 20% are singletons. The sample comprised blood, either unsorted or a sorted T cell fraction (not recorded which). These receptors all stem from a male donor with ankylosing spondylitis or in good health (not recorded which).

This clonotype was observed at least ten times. The CDR3 nucleotides are TGCAGTGCTAGACAGGGAAAGTACGAGCAGTACTTC. Protein: CSARQGKYEQYF. The chain uses TRBV20-1 and TRBJ2-7, with D maybe TRBD1 (5 bases). Germline assignment: CDR1 DFQATT and CDR2 SNEGSKA (reference sequence). This CDR3 comprises 12 residues. Deletions cut 2 bases from V and 4 bases from J, with 9 bases between.

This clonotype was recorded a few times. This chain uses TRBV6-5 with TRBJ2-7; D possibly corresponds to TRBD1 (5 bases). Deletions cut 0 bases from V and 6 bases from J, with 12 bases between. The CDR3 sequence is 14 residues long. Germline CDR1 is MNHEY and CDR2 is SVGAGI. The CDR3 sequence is CASSYSQGSGEQYF. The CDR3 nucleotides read TGTGCCAGCAGTTACTCCCAGGGTTCGGGCGAGCAGTACTTC.

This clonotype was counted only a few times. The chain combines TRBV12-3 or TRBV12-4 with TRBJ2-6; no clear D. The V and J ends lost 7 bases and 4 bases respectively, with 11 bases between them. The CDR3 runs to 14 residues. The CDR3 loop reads CASTSLVGANVLTF. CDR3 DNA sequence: TGTGCCAGCACTTCGCTCGTGGGGGCCAACGTCCTGACTTTC.

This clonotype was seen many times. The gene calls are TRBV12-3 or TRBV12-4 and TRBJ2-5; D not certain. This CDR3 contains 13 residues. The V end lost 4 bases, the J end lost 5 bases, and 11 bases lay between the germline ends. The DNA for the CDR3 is TGTGCCAGCAGTTCGACGAGGCTGGAGACCCAGTACTTC. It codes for CASSSTRLETQYF.

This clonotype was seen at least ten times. CDR3 sequence reads: CSATTPGTGSRETQYF. The CDR3 nucleotides are TGCAGTGCTACAACCCCCGGGACAGGGTCGCGTGAGACCCAGTACTTC. The chain has TRBV20-1 and TRBJ2-5; 9 nucleotides match TRBD1. CDR3 length equals 16 residues. The junction had 14 bases not matched to a gene; V was cut back by 4 bases and J by 5 bases. The germline CDR1 and CDR2 sequences are DFQATT and SNEGSKA (reference sequence).

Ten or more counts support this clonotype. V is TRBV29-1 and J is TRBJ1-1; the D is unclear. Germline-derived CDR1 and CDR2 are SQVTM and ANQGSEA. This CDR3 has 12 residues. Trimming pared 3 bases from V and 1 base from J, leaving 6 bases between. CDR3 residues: CSVDRGNTEAFF. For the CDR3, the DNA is TGCAGCGTTGATCGGGGGAACACTGAAGCTTTCTTT.

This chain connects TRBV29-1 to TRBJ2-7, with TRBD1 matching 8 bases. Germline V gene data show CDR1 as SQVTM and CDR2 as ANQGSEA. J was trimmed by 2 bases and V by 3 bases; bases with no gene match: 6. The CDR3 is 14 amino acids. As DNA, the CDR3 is TGCAGCGTTGAGGGACAGGCCGGACCCTACGAGCAGTACTTC. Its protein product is CSVEGQAGPYEQYF.

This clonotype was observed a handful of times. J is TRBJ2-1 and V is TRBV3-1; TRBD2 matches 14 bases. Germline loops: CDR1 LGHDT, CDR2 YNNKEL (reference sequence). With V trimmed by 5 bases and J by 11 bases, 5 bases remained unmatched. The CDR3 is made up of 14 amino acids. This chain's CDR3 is CASSETSGGGKQFF. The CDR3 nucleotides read TGTGCCAGCAGCGAGACTAGCGGGGGGGGCAAGCAGTTCTTC.

The CDR3: CASSYAEGQFNEQFF. CDR3 bases: TGTGCCAGCAGTTACGCGGAGGGACAGTTCAATGAGCAGTTCTTC. The J gene is TRBJ2-1, the V gene TRBV6-5; D perhaps matches TRBD1 (7 bases). Germline assignment: CDR1 MNHEY and CDR2 SVGAGI. The CDR3 extends over 15 amino acids. The V end lost 2 bases, the J end lost 6 bases, and 14 bases lay between the germline ends.

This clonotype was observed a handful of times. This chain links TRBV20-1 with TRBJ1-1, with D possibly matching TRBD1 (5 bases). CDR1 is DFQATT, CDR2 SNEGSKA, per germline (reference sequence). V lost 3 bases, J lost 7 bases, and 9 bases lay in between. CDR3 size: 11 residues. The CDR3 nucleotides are TGCAGTGCTAGGGTCACAGGTGAAGCTTTCTTT. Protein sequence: CSARVTGEAFF.

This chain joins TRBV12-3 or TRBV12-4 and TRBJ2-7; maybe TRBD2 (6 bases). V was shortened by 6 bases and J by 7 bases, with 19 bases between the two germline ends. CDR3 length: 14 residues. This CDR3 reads CASSTRATRGEQYF. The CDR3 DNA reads TGTGCCAGCAGCACCCGGGCCACACGGGGGGAGCAGTACTTC.

The CDR3, as DNA: TGTGCCAGCAGCCAGACCGGGGTTAGGGACACCGGGGAGCTGTTTTTT. Translated, it gives CASSQTGVRDTGELFF. The J gene is TRBJ2-2, the V gene TRBV7-8; maybe TRBD2 (5 bases). Germline values: CDR1 SGHVS, CDR2 FQNEAQ. The CDR3 length is 16 residues. V lost 5 bases, J lost 3 bases, and 16 bases lay in between.

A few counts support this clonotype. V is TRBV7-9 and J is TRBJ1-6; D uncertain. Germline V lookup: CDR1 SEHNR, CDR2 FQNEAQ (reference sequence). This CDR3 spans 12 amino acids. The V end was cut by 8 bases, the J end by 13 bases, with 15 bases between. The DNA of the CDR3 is TGTGCCAGCGCGCGGGAGGTCCCCCCCCTCCACTTT. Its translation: CASAREVPPLHF. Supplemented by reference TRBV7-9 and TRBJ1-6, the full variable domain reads DTGVSQNPRHKITKRGQNVTFRCDPISEHNRLYWYRQTLGQGPEFLTYFQNEAQLEKSRLLSDRFSAERPKGSFSTLEIQRTEQGDSAMYLCASAREVPPLHFGNGTRLTVT.

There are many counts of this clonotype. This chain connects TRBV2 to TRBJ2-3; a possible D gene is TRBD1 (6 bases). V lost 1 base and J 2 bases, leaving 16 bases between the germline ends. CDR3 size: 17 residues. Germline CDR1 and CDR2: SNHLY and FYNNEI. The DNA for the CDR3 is TGTGCCAGCAGTGAAGGGACTGGGACACCAGACACAGATACGCAGTATTTT. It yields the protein CASSEGTGTPDTDTQYF.

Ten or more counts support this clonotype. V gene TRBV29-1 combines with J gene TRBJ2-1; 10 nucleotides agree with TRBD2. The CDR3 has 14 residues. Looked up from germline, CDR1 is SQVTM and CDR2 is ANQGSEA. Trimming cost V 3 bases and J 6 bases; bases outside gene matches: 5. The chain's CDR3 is CSVEGPSGGNEQFF. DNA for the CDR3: TGCAGCGTTGAGGGCCCTAGCGGGGGCAATGAGCAGTTCTTC.

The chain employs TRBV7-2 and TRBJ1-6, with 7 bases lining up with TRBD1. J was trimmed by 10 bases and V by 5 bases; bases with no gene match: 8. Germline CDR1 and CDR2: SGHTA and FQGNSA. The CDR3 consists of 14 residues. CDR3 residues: CASSPQPGQSPLHF. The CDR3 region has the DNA TGTGCCAGCAGCCCCCAGCCGGGACAGTCACCCCTCCACTTT.

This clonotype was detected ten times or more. The CDR3 loop is CSVTGVGRDTQYF. In DNA form, the CDR3 reads TGCAGCGTGACAGGGGTGGGGCGGGATACGCAGTATTTT. The V call is TRBV29-1, the J call TRBJ2-3; TRBD1 matches 8 bases. CDR1 SQVTM and CDR2 ANQGSEA come from the germline V gene. V dropped 6 bases and J dropped 6; count of bases not matched to a gene: 8. The length of the CDR3 is 13 residues.

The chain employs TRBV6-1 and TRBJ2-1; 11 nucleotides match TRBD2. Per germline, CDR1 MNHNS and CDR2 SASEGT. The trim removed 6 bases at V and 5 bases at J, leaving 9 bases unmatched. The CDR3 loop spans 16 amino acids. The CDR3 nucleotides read TGTGCCAGCAGCCCGGACGGGACTAGCGGAAACAATGAGCAGTTCTTC. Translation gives CASSPDGTSGNNEQFF.